Shown below are 23 T cell receptor beta chains from a single sample sequenced in a study of tumor-infiltrating lymphocytes in primary liver carcinoma. From around 530 ng of total RNA, TCR beta-specific cDNA was reverse-transcribed using a constant-region primer. It was through three nested multiplex PCR rounds of slightly modified ARM-PCR that TCR beta libraries arose. Researchers ran the first two PCR rounds for roughly 11 cycles each with TRBV1-TRBV30 forward primers and a C-beta reverse primer. TCRdb called the multiplex PCR reads again in MiXCR, with one record for every CDR3 protein. The sample includes 80,000 or so distinct CDR3 sequences, about two thirds of them seen just once. For each extraction, RNA and DNA were obtained together from 20-30 mg of unsorted bulk tissue. Material for sequencing was liver tumor tissue from sampling region 4. The sample's subset: tumor region T4, right-lateral pole. All receptors come from a woman aged 60 to 75 with primary liver carcinoma and hepatitis B virus infection.

In its sample, this clonotype was seen once. The junction departs from the called germline gene at one end, perhaps through a read error. The chain has TRBV6-5 and TRBJ1-1, with TRBD1 identical over 11 bases. The germline gives CDR1 MNHEY, CDR2 SVGAGI. The CDR3 loop spans 16 amino acids. CDR3 DNA: TGTGTCAGCAGTTTGGGACAGGGGGTTGGAGTCACTGAAGCTTTCTTT. Amino acid sequence: CVSSLGQGVGVTEAFF.

The sample holds many counts of this clonotype. The chain carries TRBV12-3 or TRBV12-4 and TRBJ1-3; the D gene is possibly TRBD1 (5 bases). This CDR3 region has 16 residues. Trimming took 3 bases from V and 4 from J, leaving 16 bases between them. CDR3 sequence (DNA): TGTGCCAGCAGTTTCCCCAGGGTCAGGGAGGGAAACACCATATATTTT. Translation gives CASSFPRVREGNTIYF.

In the case of this clonotype: This may be a read error, as it is one base from a much larger clone. V and J are TRBV7-9 and TRBJ2-5; D perhaps matches TRBD1 (5 bases). Germline V gives CDR1 SEHNR, CDR2 FQNEAQ (reference sequence). This CDR3 is 15 amino acids long. The CDR3, as DNA: TGTGTCAGCAGCTCGACAGACCCTACCCAAGAGACCCAGTACTTC. Amino acid sequence: CVSSSTDPTQETQYF.

Notes on this clonotype: Germline and junction disagree at one end, which may indicate a read error. The V call is TRBV7-9, the J call TRBJ1-1; D is unresolved. Per germline, CDR1 SEHNR and CDR2 FQNEAQ (reference sequence). This CDR3 spans 16 amino acids. This chain's CDR3 is CASSLDTGRGNTGAFF. The CDR3 coding sequence is TGTGCCAGCAGCTTAGATACCGGGAGAGGGAACACTGGAGCTTTCTTT.

With regard to this clonotype: A read error may produce the germline difference seen at one junction end. V and J are TRBV7-8 and TRBJ1-5, with D uncertain. From germline, CDR1 is SGHVS and CDR2 FQNEAQ. CDR3 length: 16 amino acids. CDR3 residues: CASSSLAVTSNQPQHF. DNA of the CDR3: TGTGCTAGCAGCTCGTTGGCGGTGACGAGCAATCAGCCCCAGCATTTT. Together with reference TRBV7-8 and TRBJ1-5, the CDR3 gives the full variable domain: GAGVSQSPRYKVAKRGQDVALRCDPISGHVSLFWYQQALGQGPEFLTYFQNEAQLDKSGLPSDRFFAERPEGSVSTLKIQRTQQEDSAVYLCASSSLAVTSNQPQHFGDGTRLSIL.

On this clonotype itself: Given a much more abundant clone one base away, this may be a read error. The V gene is TRBV12-3 or TRBV12-4, the J gene TRBJ2-7, with D unresolved. Trimming cost V 2 bases and J 6 bases, with 14 bases left between them. The CDR3 is made up of 14 amino acids. The CDR3 sequence is CASSLFHDPCEQYF. For the CDR3, the DNA is TGTGCCAGCAGTTTATTCCATGACCCCTGCGAGCAGTACTTC.

The V and J genes are TRBV20-1 and TRBJ2-3; TRBD1 matches at 7 bases. CDR1 is DFQATT, CDR2 SNEGSKA, per germline (reference sequence). J lost 6 bases, V lost 4 bases, and 13 bases had no gene match. The CDR3 extends over 15 amino acids. The CDR3 protein is CSATDANKGGDTQYF. The CDR3 DNA reads as TGCAGTGCTACGGACGCCAACAAAGGGGGCGATACGCAGTATTTT.

Comment on this clonotype: The junction does not match germline at one end; this may be a read error. CDR3 residues: CASSQTISGLNERFF. In DNA form, the CDR3 reads TGTGCCAGCAGCCAGACAATTAGCGGACTCAATGAGCGGTTCTTC. The chain carries TRBV14 and TRBJ2-1, with TRBD2 as a possible D gene (6 bases). The CDR3 length is 15 residues. Germline CDR1 reads SGHDN; CDR2 reads FVKESK.

Of note for this clonotype: This may be a read error: a much more frequent sequence differs by one nucleotide. V usage is TRBV28 and J usage is TRBJ2-5; 9 positions match TRBD2. CDR1 and CDR2 (germline): MDHEN, SYDVKM. This CDR3 spans 14 amino acids. V lost 10 bases, J lost 4 bases, and 10 bases stayed unmatched. CDR3 in DNA: TGTGCCAACAAGGTAGCGGGAGTGGCAGAGACCCAGTACTTC. It codes for CANKVAGVAETQYF.

Concerning this clonotype: The junction and the germline gene differ at one end; a read error may be behind it. CDR3 protein: CCVVPRQGSGNTLYF. Here the CDR3 DNA reads TGCTGCGTTGTTCCTAGACAGGGTTCTGGAAACACCTTATATTTT. The V gene is TRBV29-1, the J gene TRBJ1-3; TRBD1 matches at 7 bases. The germline gives CDR1 SQVTM, CDR2 ANQGSEA. The CDR3 is 15 residues long.

The table lists this clonotype with a count of one. This chain joins TRBV4-1 and TRBJ2-4, with a weak D call TRBD2 (5 bases). V shed 0 bases and J shed 7 bases, with 10 bases lying between them. The germline V gene has CDR1 MGHRA and CDR2 YSYEKL. The CDR3 has 14 residues. Here the CDR3 reads CASSQETAGNIQYF. The CDR3 nucleotides are TGCGCCAGCAGCCAAGAGACGGCGGGCAACATTCAGTACTTC.

Turning to this clonotype: The junction differs from germline at one of its ends, possibly a read error. The V gene is TRBV6-5, the J gene TRBJ1-5, with 8 bases aligning to TRBD1. This CDR3 spans 16 amino acids. The germline V gene has CDR1 MNHEY and CDR2 SVGAGI. CDR3 amino acids: CACSPSGQGAGKPQHF. CDR3 DNA: TGTGCCTGCAGTCCTTCCGGACAGGGAGCTGGGAAGCCCCAGCATTTT.

Worth noting for this clonotype: The junction shows a germline mismatch at one end, possibly a read error. The chain uses TRBV11-2 and TRBJ2-3, with D perhaps given as TRBD1 or TRBD2 (5 bases each). Germline CDR1 reads SGHAT; CDR2 reads FQNNGV. The CDR3 sequence is 14 residues long. The CDR3 DNA follows: TGCGTCAGCAGCTTAGTTGGGAGCACAGGTACGCAGTATTTT. Its translation: CVSSLVGSTGTQYF.

About this clonotype: Its ends do not fully match the called genes, so a read error is possible. CDR3 protein: CSVIPSGRASGEQFF. In nucleotides, the CDR3 is TGCAGCGTTATACCTAGCGGGAGGGCCTCTGGAGAGCAGTTTTTT. This rearrangement joins TRBV29-1 to TRBJ2-2; 12 nucleotides agree with TRBD2. The germline gives CDR1 SQVTM, CDR2 ANQGSEA. There are 15 residues in the CDR3.

With regard to this clonotype: The junction shows a germline mismatch at one end, possibly a read error. V usage is TRBV11-3 and J usage is TRBJ2-1, with TRBD2 as a possible D gene (5 bases). The CDR3 sequence is 15 residues long. Germline CDR1 and CDR2: SGHNT and YENEEA. CDR3 in amino acids: CAGSLGTSGKFEQFF. The CDR3 nucleotides are TGTGCCGGCAGCTTAGGAACTAGTGGGAAGTTTGAGCAGTTCTTC.

To note about this clonotype: No conserved phenylalanine or tryptophan is present at the end of the CDR3, so a read error is the likely explanation. This rearrangement joins TRBV11-2 to TRBJ2-3; D is undetermined. Germline V gives CDR1 SGHAT, CDR2 FQNNGV. The CDR3 is 12 residues long. In nucleotides, the CDR3 is TGTGCCAACAGCCCATGGGCGGATACGCAGTATTCT. It yields the protein CANSPWADTQYS.

This clonotype has more than one count but fewer than ten. A much bigger clone sits one base away, suggesting this may be a read error. This chain connects TRBV10-2 to TRBJ2-1; 14 bases map to TRBD2. This CDR3 region has 17 residues. After removal of 4 bases from V and 3 bases from J, the junction contained 5 bases not matched to a gene. Germline V gives CDR1 WSHSY, CDR2 SAAADI. The CDR3 DNA follows: TGCGCCAGCAGTGTCCCGACTAGCGGGAGGGGCTACAATGAGCAGTTCTTC. Residues: CASSVPTSGRGYNEQFF.

This clonotype appeared a single time. The chain combines TRBV29-1 with TRBJ2-3; unclear D gene. V lost 6 bases, J lost 1 base, and 8 bases lay in between. The CDR3 is made up of 12 amino acids. Germline V gene sequence: CDR1 SQVTM, CDR2 ANQGSEA. The CDR3, as DNA: TGCAGCGTGGGCAGAGGCACAGATACGCAGTATTTT. Protein: CSVGRGTDTQYF.

This clonotype was found a few times. One end of the junction does not line up with germline, which may come from a read error. The V gene is TRBV11-2, the J gene TRBJ1-1; D is unclear. The CDR3 extends over 15 amino acids. Per the germline V gene, CDR1 is SGHAT and CDR2 is FQNNGV. Written as DNA, the CDR3 is TGTGCCAGCACCCTGACCGTCGTGGGTATGACTGAAGTTTTCTTT. Translation gives CASTLTVVGMTEVFF.

With regard to this clonotype: Relative to the germline gene, one junction end is altered; a read error may explain this. The chain uses TRBV6-1 and TRBJ1-2; tentatively, D is TRBD1 (6 bases). Germline loops: CDR1 MNHNS, CDR2 SASEGT. The CDR3 has 14 residues. CDR3 loop: CASRLQGEVRVYTF. CDR3 bases: TGTGCCAGCAGGCTACAGGGAGAGGTTCGCGTCTACACTTTC.

As concerns this clonotype: The CDR3 does not end in the conserved phenylalanine or tryptophan, so this is likely a read error. The chain employs TRBV6-6 and TRBJ2-1; TRBD2 matches at 16 bases. Germline V gene sequence: CDR1 MNHNY, CDR2 SVGAGI (reference sequence). This CDR3 is 17 amino acids long. V shed 6 bases and J 6 bases; nucleotides not matched to a gene: 8. Here the CDR3 reads CASRGLAGGVGGNEQFL. The CDR3 DNA is TGTGCCAGCAGGGGACTAGCGGGAGGGGTAGGGGGCAATGAGCAGTTCTTA.

The genes are TRBV11-2 and TRBJ2-1; D perhaps matches TRBD2 (6 bases). CDR3 length equals 11 residues. Germline assignment: CDR1 SGHAT and CDR2 FQNNGV. CDR3 protein: CTGSTGLRVFF. CDR3 bases: TGTACCGGCAGCACGGGACTTCGGGTGTTCTTC.

Comments on this clonotype: The germline gene is not matched at one end of the junction; a read error may be the cause. The J gene is TRBJ2-1, the V gene TRBV25-1; either TRBD1 or TRBD2 may supply D (5 bases each). The CDR3 length is 14 residues. CDR1 is MGHDK and CDR2 is SYGVNS in the germline V gene. Here the CDR3 reads CANSEPGPVNEQFF. The DNA for the CDR3 is TGTGCCAACAGTGAGCCGGGACCTGTCAATGAGCAGTTCTTC.